This T cell receptor beta chain was identified during a study of cytomegalovirus exposure and HLA in healthy donors. Germline V gives CDR1 SNHLY, CDR2 FYNNEI. The length of the CDR3 is 11 residues. Primers for the PCR totalled 60 Vbeta and 13 Jbeta. Data came from immunoSEQ multiplex PCR; TCRdb stores just in-frame clones and leaves some out. The sample has more than 75,000 clones; approximately 79% are singletons. The sequencing input was PBMCs. The TCR originated in a man in his thirties or forties in good health and CMV-seronegative. The J gene is TRBJ2-5, the V gene TRBV2; D remains unclear. The better agreement between TRBJ2-7 and the DNA end casts doubt on the J call. This CDR3 is CASSAKYEQYF. Written as DNA, the CDR3 is TGTGCCAGCAGTGCAAAATACGAGCAGTACTTC.